Described below is a single T cell receptor (beta chain) sequence and its context. Single viable CD3+CD4+CD8-CD45RO+ cells were sorted as the memory CD4+ T cells. After thawing, CD4+ T cells were positively selected. This entry comes from a study of memory CD4+ T cells and cytomegalovirus serostatus. On the study more broadly: Of the healthy Belgian adults, fewer than 10 were CMV seropositive and approximately 24 seronegative.

Authors' methods: Out-of-frame sequences were removed, leaving around 2.2 million distinct TCRbeta sequences. Clones were sequenced by immunoSEQ multiplex PCR, and TCRdb holds only the in-frame ones, with some missing. Clone size and V and J calls were adopted from that table, with D and trimming inferred from the DNA. This sample carries over 45,000 clones, approximately 82% of them seen once, and the ten largest clones take roughly 0.5%. The CDR3 is 15 amino acids. The germline V gene encodes CDR1 LNHDA and CDR2 SQIVND (reference sequence). Germline trimming cut 4 bases from V and 3 bases from J; bases unmatched to any gene: 8.

The sequenced sample was memory CD4+ T cells from blood. The chain couples TRBV19 to TRBJ2-7, with TRBD1 identical over 8 bases. This receptor was taken from an adult in good health and CMV-seronegative. Some clones in this sample may be carry-over from other donors' samples. CDR3 in amino acids: CASSTRQGSIYEQYF. CDR3 bases: TGTGCCAGTAGTACGAGACAGGGGTCTATCTACGAGCAGTACTTC.